The 27 T cell receptor beta chains given below trace back to one sample, sequenced in a study of T cell repertoires in cytomegalovirus infection. TCRdb ran MiXCR on the reads and lists one entry per CDR3 protein. Of some 250,000 distinct CDR3 sequences listed, approximately 10% are singletons. The sequencing sample was made of PBMCs. Receptors originate from a human donor in good health (CMV status not recorded). Some clones in this sample may be carry-over from other donors' samples.

This clonotype showed up many times. The DNA for the CDR3 is TGTGCCAGCAGGGACGCAGGGACTTCCTACAATGAGCAGTTCTTC. It yields the protein CASRDAGTSYNEQFF. The V gene is TRBV6-1, the J gene TRBJ2-1; possible D gene TRBD2, 6 bases. CDR1 and CDR2 from the germline V gene are MNHNS and SASEGT. V shed 6 bases and J shed 1 base, with 13 bases lying between them. CDR3 length: 15 amino acids.

This clonotype was counted many times. The chain has TRBV7-2 and TRBJ2-3, with TRBD2 matching 9 bases. J lost 6 bases, V lost 1 base, and 5 bases had no gene match. The V gene's germline CDR1 is SGHTA and CDR2 FQGNSA. This CDR3 spans 15 amino acids. Written as DNA, the CDR3 is TGTGCCAGCAGCTTAGAAAGCGGGAGGAGGGATACGCAGTATTTT. Amino acids: CASSLESGRRDTQYF.

This clonotype was observed at least ten times. The chain carries TRBV5-5 and TRBJ2-1, with D tentatively TRBD2 (6 bases). Per germline, CDR1 SGHKS and CDR2 YYEKEE (reference sequence). This CDR3 comprises 17 residues. Trimming left V 4 bases short and J 6 bases short, with 23 bases between. The CDR3 DNA reads TGTGCCAGCAGCGTATCAACCGGGACTCTTAATCCCAATGAGCAGTTCTTC. Its translation: CASSVSTGTLNPNEQFF.

With regard to this clonotype: This may stem from a read error, because a much larger clone lies one nucleotide away. The chain links TRBV7-2 to TRBJ1-4; no definite D call. V dropped 3 bases and J dropped 6 bases, with 8 bases sitting between them. CDR3 length: 13 amino acids. Germline V gives CDR1 SGHTA, CDR2 FQGNSA. The CDR3: CASSFRPDEKLFF. The CDR3 DNA reads TGTGCCAGCAGCTTCCGACCGGATGAAAAACTGTTTTTT.

In this sample, this clonotype turned up many times. The rearrangement uses TRBV29-1 and TRBJ2-2; 9 positions match TRBD1. Germline loops: CDR1 SQVTM, CDR2 ANQGSEA. The CDR3 spans 13 residues. V gave up 3 bases and J gave up 6 bases; unmatched junction bases: 2. CDR3 nucleotide sequence: TGCAGCGTTGACGGGACAGGGCCCGGGGAGCTGTTTTTT. This gives the protein CSVDGTGPGELFF.

This clonotype was recorded many times. V gene TRBV7-2 combines with J gene TRBJ2-3; D possibly matches TRBD1 or TRBD2 (6 bases each). Germline CDR1 and CDR2: SGHTA and FQGNSA. V dropped 5 bases and J dropped 4 bases, with 19 bases sitting between them. The CDR3 is 16 residues long. The CDR3 protein is CASSPSSGRGPDTQYF. The DNA of the CDR3 is TGTGCCAGCAGCCCCTCGAGTGGACGGGGGCCAGATACGCAGTATTTT.

This chain uses TRBV28 with TRBJ2-6, with 10 positions matching TRBD1. Germline CDR1 reads MDHEN; CDR2 reads SYDVKM. V shed 4 bases, J shed 1 base, and the junction held 4 bases outside the gene matches. This CDR3 has 17 residues. In DNA form, the CDR3 reads TGTGCCAGCAGTTCGGGACAGGGGATTTCTGGGGCCAACGTCCTGACTTTC. Protein: CASSSGQGISGANVLTF.

This clonotype was observed many times. This chain uses TRBV29-1 with TRBJ2-5, with 9 bases fitting TRBD1. This CDR3 has 15 amino acids. Per the germline V gene, CDR1 is SQVTM and CDR2 is ANQGSEA. J gave up 3 bases and V 7 bases, and 12 bases lay outside the gene matches. The CDR3 nucleotides read TGCAGCGCGGAAGAGGACAGGGGTGTAGAAGAGACCCAGTACTTC. It translates to CSAEEDRGVEETQYF.

V and J are TRBV20-1 and TRBJ2-3; D uncertain. The CDR3 has 13 amino acids. The V end was cut by 6 bases, the J end by 4 bases, with 14 bases between. Germline CDR1 DFQATT, CDR2 SNEGSKA (reference sequence). The CDR3 sequence is CSAKDSRADTQYF. DNA of the CDR3: TGCAGTGCAAAGGATAGCCGGGCAGATACGCAGTATTTT.

J is TRBJ2-1 and V is TRBV6-1, with D perhaps TRBD1 (6 bases). The CDR3 spans 17 residues. The V gene lost 3 bases and the J gene lost 4 bases, with 19 bases spanning the gap. Per the germline V gene, CDR1 is MNHNS and CDR2 is SASEGT. The CDR3 loop is CASSDLGTQGFYNEQFF. The CDR3 DNA sequence: TGTGCCAGCAGTGATCTGGGGACCCAGGGGTTTTACAATGAGCAGTTCTTC.

This clonotype was counted many times. V and J are TRBV12-3 or TRBV12-4 and TRBJ1-5; D ambiguous. This CDR3 is built from 13 residues. Trimming took 3 bases from V and 6 from J, leaving 9 bases between them. CDR3 nucleotide sequence: TGTGCCAGCAGTTTGTCGGACCGTCAGCCCCAGCATTTT. Amino acids: CASSLSDRQPQHF.

In this sample, this clonotype turned up many times. The J gene is TRBJ1-1, the V gene TRBV11-1, with 7 nucleotides matching TRBD1. With V trimmed by 5 bases and J by 3 bases, 9 bases remained unmatched. The germline V gene has CDR1 SGHAT and CDR2 FQDESV (reference sequence). The CDR3 is 15 residues long. CDR3 sequence reads: CASSRTTGMYTEAFF. CDR3 nucleotide sequence: TGTGCCAGCAGCCGAACGACAGGGATGTACACTGAAGCTTTCTTT.

The CDR3 DNA is TGTGCCTGGAGTGCCTCCGGTCAGCCCCAGCATTTT. It yields the protein CAWSASGQPQHF. This chain uses TRBV30 with TRBJ1-5; the D is unclear. Trimming took 1 base from V and 6 from J, leaving 7 bases between them. The germline CDR1 and CDR2 sequences are GTSNPN and SVGIG (reference sequence). The CDR3 consists of 12 residues.

At least ten counts were recorded for this clonotype. The chain couples TRBV29-1 to TRBJ2-1; TRBD2 matches 9 bases. The CDR3 extends over 13 amino acids. V was pared by 1 base and J by 13 bases, with 8 bases of the junction left unmatched. Germline V gene lookup returns CDR1 SQVTM and CDR2 ANQGSEA. CDR3 amino acids: CSVEVEAGGEQFF. The DNA for the CDR3 is TGCAGCGTTGAAGTCGAAGCGGGAGGAGAACAGTTCTTC.

This clonotype appeared a few times. This chain uses TRBV2 with TRBJ1-5; maybe TRBD1 (6 bases). The CDR3 is 14 amino acids. From germline, CDR1 is SNHLY and CDR2 FYNNEI. Trimming removed 10 bases from V and 2 bases from J, with 15 bases in between. Here the CDR3 DNA reads TGTGCCACCAGGGCCGGGGGCGGCAATCAGCCCCAGCATTTT. This codes for CATRAGGGNQPQHF.

In its sample, this clonotype was seen many times. The genes are TRBV19 and TRBJ1-2; D uncertain. V lost 2 bases to trimming and J lost 2 bases, with 12 bases between them. Germline V gene lookup returns CDR1 LNHDA and CDR2 SQIVND (reference sequence). CDR3 size: 15 residues. This CDR3 is CASSILPAVNYGYTF. The CDR3 DNA reads as TGTGCCAGTAGTATACTCCCCGCAGTGAACTATGGCTACACCTTC.

This chain links TRBV27 with TRBJ2-7; 8 nucleotides match TRBD1. J gave up 5 bases and V 3 bases, and 6 bases lay outside the gene matches. Germline values: CDR1 MNHEY, CDR2 SMNVEV (reference sequence). The CDR3 length is 14 residues. The CDR3 region is CASSFGQGDNEQYF. The DNA for the CDR3 is TGTGCCAGCAGTTTCGGACAGGGAGACAACGAGCAGTACTTC.

This clonotype was observed many times. The chain carries TRBV7-2 and TRBJ1-4; D gene ambiguous. CDR3 size: 17 residues. V was shortened by 1 base and J by 1 base, with 13 bases between the two germline ends. From germline, CDR1 is SGHTA and CDR2 FQGNSA. CDR3 sequence: CASSLVPGRGTNEKLFF. CDR3 DNA sequence: TGTGCCAGCAGCTTAGTTCCCGGGCGCGGAACTAATGAAAAACTGTTTTTT.

This clonotype was recorded many times. The rearrangement uses TRBV7-2 and TRBJ1-5; D uncertain. V was cut by 2 bases and J by 5 bases, with 13 bases left in between. Germline CDR1 is SGHTA and CDR2 is FQGNSA. CDR3 length: 15 amino acids. This CDR3 is CASSLRGSGDQPQHF. The CDR3 DNA reads TGTGCCAGCAGCTTACGAGGATCCGGGGATCAGCCCCAGCATTTT.

This clonotype was counted many times. The gene calls are TRBV19 and TRBJ2-7, with 9 bases that match TRBD2. The CDR3 covers 15 residues. The V and J ends lost 5 bases and 3 bases, in that order; junction bases with no gene match: 8. Germline CDR1 is LNHDA and CDR2 is SQIVND (reference sequence). CDR3 amino acids: CASSPSGGFLYEQYF. In nucleotides, the CDR3 is TGTGCCAGTAGTCCGAGCGGGGGGTTCCTCTACGAGCAGTACTTC.

This clonotype was observed at least ten times. V usage is TRBV7-2 and J usage is TRBJ2-3; the D gene could be TRBD1 or TRBD2 (5 bases each). The ends were cut back, 5 bases at V and 10 bases at J, with 22 bases in the middle. The germline CDR1 and CDR2 sequences are SGHTA and FQGNSA. The CDR3 length is 15 residues. This CDR3 reads CASSPEGTLSTAQYF. The CDR3 DNA is TGTGCCAGCAGCCCAGAGGGGACCCTCTCAACGGCGCAGTATTTT.

This clonotype was recorded at least ten times. The chain links TRBV28 to TRBJ1-4, with TRBD1 identical over 10 bases. Per germline, CDR1 MDHEN and CDR2 SYDVKM. This CDR3 contains 15 residues. The J segment lost 5 bases and the V segment lost 5 bases, leaving 5 bases of the junction unmatched. CDR3 residues: CASSTGQGWNEKLFF. The DNA of the CDR3 is TGTGCCAGCAGTACGGGACAGGGGTGGAATGAAAAACTGTTTTTT.

This clonotype came up many times. The chain carries TRBV7-2 and TRBJ2-7, with D perhaps matching TRBD2 (5 bases). This CDR3 is 16 amino acids long. Germline V gene sequence: CDR1 SGHTA, CDR2 FQGNSA. Trimming stripped 5 bases from V and 2 bases from J, with 19 bases between. CDR3 sequence: CASSPGLGSTPYEQYF. CDR3 bases: TGTGCCAGCAGCCCCGGACTGGGCTCTACTCCCTACGAGCAGTACTTC.

The sample holds many counts of this clonotype. This sequence joins TRBV7-3 and TRBJ1-2, with D perhaps matching TRBD1 (5 bases). Deletions cut 6 bases from V and 8 bases from J, with 19 bases between. Germline V gives CDR1 SGHTA, CDR2 FQGTGA. The CDR3 sequence is 14 residues long. CDR3 loop: CASRTGPSDGGYTF. The DNA of the CDR3 is TGTGCCAGCAGGACGGGACCCTCCGACGGGGGCTACACCTTC.

This clonotype was counted at least ten times. The chain combines TRBV7-2 with TRBJ1-1; D unclear. This CDR3 has 14 residues. Per germline, CDR1 SGHTA and CDR2 FQGNSA. Trimming removed 5 bases from V and 1 base from J, with 11 bases in between. The CDR3 DNA sequence: TGTGCCAGCAGCCCGAGGGCAGCGAACACTGAAGCTTTCTTT. It yields the protein CASSPRAANTEAFF.

The chain links TRBV28 to TRBJ2-3, with 7 positions matching TRBD2. CDR3 length equals 15 residues. The trim removed 7 bases at V and 5 bases at J, leaving 12 bases unmatched. Germline CDR1 reads MDHEN; CDR2 reads SYDVKM. For the CDR3, the DNA is TGTGCCAGCATTCCGGGGGGAGGTCCCCAAGATACGCAGTATTTT. This gives the protein CASIPGGGPQDTQYF. The variable domain in full, completed from reference TRBV28 and TRBJ2-3, reads DVKVTQSSRYLVKRTGEKVFLECVQDMDHENMFWYRQDPGLGLRLIYFSYDVKMKEKGDIPEGYSVSREKKERFSLILESASTNQTSMYLCASIPGGGPQDTQYFGPGTRLTVL.

This clonotype was observed a few times. V and J are TRBV14 and TRBJ2-1; 7 bases match TRBD1. The CDR3 consists of 16 residues. In germline, CDR1 is SGHDN, CDR2 FVKESK. The V and J ends lost 3 bases and 3 bases, in that order; junction bases with no gene match: 8. The CDR3 nucleotides read TGTGCCAGCAGCCAGTATCAGGGGGTGTACTACAATGAGCAGTTCTTC. Its translation: CASSQYQGVYYNEQFF.